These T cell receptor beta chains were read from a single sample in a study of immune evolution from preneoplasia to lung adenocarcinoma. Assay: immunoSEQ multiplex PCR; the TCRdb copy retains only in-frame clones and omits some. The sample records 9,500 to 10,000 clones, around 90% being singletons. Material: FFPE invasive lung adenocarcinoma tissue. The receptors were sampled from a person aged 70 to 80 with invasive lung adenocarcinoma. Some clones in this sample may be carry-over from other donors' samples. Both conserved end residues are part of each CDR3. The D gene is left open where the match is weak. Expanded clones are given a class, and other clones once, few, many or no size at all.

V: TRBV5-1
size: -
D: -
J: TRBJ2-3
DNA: TGCGCCAGCAGCTTGGGCGATACGCAGTATTTT
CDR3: CASSLGDTQYF

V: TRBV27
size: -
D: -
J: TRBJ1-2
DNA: TGTGCCAGGATCCGCGGCCATGGCTACACCTTC
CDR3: CARIRGHGYTF

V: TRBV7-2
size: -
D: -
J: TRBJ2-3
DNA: TGTGCCAGCAGCTCGGATAGGGCAGATACGCAGTATTTT
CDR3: CASSSDRADTQYF

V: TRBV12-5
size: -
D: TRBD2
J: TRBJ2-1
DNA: TGTGCTAGTGGTTTAGCTAGCGGGGGATACAATGAGCAGTTCTTC
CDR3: CASGLASGGYNEQFF

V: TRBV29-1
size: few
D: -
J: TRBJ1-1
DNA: TGCAGCGTTTCCAATCGGGGCAACACTGAAGCTTTCTTT
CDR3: CSVSNRGNTEAFF

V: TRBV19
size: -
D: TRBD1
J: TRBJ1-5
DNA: TGTGCCAGTAGTGTACAGGGGGCTGAGCCCCAGCATTTT
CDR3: CASSVQGAEPQHF

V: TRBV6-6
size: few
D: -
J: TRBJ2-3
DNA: TGTGCCAGCAGTTACCAGGGGACAGATACGCAGTATTTT
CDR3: CASSYQGTDTQYF

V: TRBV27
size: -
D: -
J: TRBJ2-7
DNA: TGTGCCAGCAGTATCTCCCGTCTGGGGGCTACCTACGAGCAGTACTTC
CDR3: CASSISRLGATYEQYF

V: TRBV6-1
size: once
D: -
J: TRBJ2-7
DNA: TGTGCCAGCAGTCCCCGCGGGGGCGGGGGCTACGAGCAGTACTTC
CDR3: CASSPRGGGGYEQYF

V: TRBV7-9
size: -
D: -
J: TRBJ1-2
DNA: TGTGCCAGCAGCCCAGGAGTCGGACTAGTGGACTATGGCTACACCTTC
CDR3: CASSPGVGLVDYGYTF

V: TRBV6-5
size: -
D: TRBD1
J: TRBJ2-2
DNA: TGTGCCAGCAGGCGCGGACAGGGGACCACCGGGGAGCTGTTTTTT
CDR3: CASRRGQGTTGELFF

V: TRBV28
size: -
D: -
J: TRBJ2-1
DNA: TGTGCCAGCGCCACCGTGTGGGAGCAGTTCTTC
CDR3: CASATVWEQFF

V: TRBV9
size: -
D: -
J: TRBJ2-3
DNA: TGTGCCAGCAGCGTAGGGTTATCAGGGGCGGAAGATACGCAGTATTTT
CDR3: CASSVGLSGAEDTQYF

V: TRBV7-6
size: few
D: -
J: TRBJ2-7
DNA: TGTGCCAGCAGCTTAGGTTACGGTGCGGGGAACGAGCAGTACTTC
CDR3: CASSLGYGAGNEQYF

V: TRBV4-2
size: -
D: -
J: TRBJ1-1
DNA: TGTGCCAGCAGCCAGGGCACGAACACTGAAGCTTTCTTT
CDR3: CASSQGTNTEAFF

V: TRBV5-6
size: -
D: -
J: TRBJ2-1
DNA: TGTGCCAGCAGCCCAACTGACCGACAGAGTGAGCAGTTCTTC
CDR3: CASSPTDRQSEQFF

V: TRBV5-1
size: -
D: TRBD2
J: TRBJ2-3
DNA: TGCGCCAGCAGCCCGACGGCCGGGGGGGCCTTCGCAGATACGCAGTATTTT
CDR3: CASSPTAGGAFADTQYF

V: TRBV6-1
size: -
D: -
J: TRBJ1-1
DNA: TGTGCCAGCAAGCGGGTTTTGGACACTGAAGCTTTCTTT
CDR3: CASKRVLDTEAFF

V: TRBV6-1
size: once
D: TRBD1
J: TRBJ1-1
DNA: TGTGCCAGCAGCGGACAGGGGCTTGGATACACTGAAGCTTTCTTT
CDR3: CASSGQGLGYTEAFF

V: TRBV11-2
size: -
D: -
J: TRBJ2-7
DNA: TGTGCCAGCACCATTGACAGAAGCGAGCAGTACTTC
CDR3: CASTIDRSEQYF

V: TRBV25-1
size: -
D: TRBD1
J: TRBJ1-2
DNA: TGTGCCAGCACCCGGACAGGAAGCTATGGCTACACCTTC
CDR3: CASTRTGSYGYTF

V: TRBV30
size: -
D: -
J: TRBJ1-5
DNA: TGTGCCTGGAGTGGACCGGCCGGAGGGGGGTGGCGGCAGCCCCAGCATTTT
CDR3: CAWSGPAGGGWRQPQHF

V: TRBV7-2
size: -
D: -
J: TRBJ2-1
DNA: TGTGCCAGCAGCTTAACTCATAGCGGCCAGTCCTACAATGAGCAGTTCTTC
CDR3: CASSLTHSGQSYNEQFF

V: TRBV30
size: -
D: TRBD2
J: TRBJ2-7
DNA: TGTGCCTGGAGTGAACTAGCGGGGGGGTCACGCCACGAGCAGTACTTC
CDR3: CAWSELAGGSRHEQYF

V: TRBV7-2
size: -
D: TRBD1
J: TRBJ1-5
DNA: TGTGCCAGCAGCCCTGGGACAGGGGTTTCAATCCAGCCCCAGCATTTT
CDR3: CASSPGTGVSIQPQHF

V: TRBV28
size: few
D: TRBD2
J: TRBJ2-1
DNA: TGTGCCAGCAGTTTGGGACTAGCGGAATTTTCGATCTCCTACAATGAGCAGTTCTTC
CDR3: CASSLGLAEFSISYNEQFF

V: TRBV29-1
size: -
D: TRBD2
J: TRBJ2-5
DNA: TGCAGCGTTGATGGGGCGGGGGGATACGAGACCCAGTACTTC
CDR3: CSVDGAGGYETQYF

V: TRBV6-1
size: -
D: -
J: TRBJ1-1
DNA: TGTGCCAGCAGTGCGTTAGGGAAGAACACTGAAGCTTTCTTT
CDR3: CASSALGKNTEAFF

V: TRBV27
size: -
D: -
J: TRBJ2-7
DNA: TGTGCCAGCAGTTTTCGGACGGATAACTACGAGCAGTACTTC
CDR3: CASSFRTDNYEQYF

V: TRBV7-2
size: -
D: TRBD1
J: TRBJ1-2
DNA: TGTGCCAGCAACCGTGGACAGGGAGTACATGGCTACACCTTC
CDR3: CASNRGQGVHGYTF

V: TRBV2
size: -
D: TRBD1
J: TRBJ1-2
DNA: TGTGCCAGCGCCGGACAGGGTAACTATGGCTACACCTTC
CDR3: CASAGQGNYGYTF

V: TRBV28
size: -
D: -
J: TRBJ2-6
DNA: TGTGCCAGCAGTCCCCCATTTCCGGGTAGCTCTGGGGCCAACGTCCTGACTTTC
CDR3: CASSPPFPGSSGANVLTF

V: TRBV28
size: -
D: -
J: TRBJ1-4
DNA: TGTGCCAGCAGTTTAGAGTCGGGATTTGGAAGTGAAAAACTGTTTTTT
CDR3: CASSLESGFGSEKLFF

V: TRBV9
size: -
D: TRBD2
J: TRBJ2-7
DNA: TGTGCCAGCAGCCCCGGGGACTATCTCTACGAGCAGTACTTC
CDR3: CASSPGDYLYEQYF

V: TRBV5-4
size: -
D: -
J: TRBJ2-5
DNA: TGTGCCAGCAGCTTGGGTTCGGCTCAAGAGACCCAGTACTTC
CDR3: CASSLGSAQETQYF

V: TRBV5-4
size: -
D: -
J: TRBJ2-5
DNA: TGTGCCAGCAAACCACCCCGGACAGAAGAGACCCAGTACTTC
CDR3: CASKPPRTEETQYF

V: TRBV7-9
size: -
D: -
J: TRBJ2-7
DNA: TGTGCCAGCAGCTTAGCTGACCGCGTAGTAGTCGAGCAGTACTTC
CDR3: CASSLADRVVVEQYF

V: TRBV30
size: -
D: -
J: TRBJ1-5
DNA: TGTGCCTGCCGAAGTGAGGATCAGCCCCAGCATTTT
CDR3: CACRSEDQPQHF

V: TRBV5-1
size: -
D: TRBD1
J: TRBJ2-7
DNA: TGCGCCAGCAGCCTGGACAGGGAATACGAGCAGTACTTC
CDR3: CASSLDREYEQYF

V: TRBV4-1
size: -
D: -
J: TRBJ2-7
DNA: TGCGCCAGCAGCCAAGATGGCCCGTACGAGCAGTACTTC
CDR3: CASSQDGPYEQYF

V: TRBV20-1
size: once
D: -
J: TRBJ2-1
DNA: TGCAGTGCTGAACAGAATGAGCAGTTCTTC
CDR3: CSAEQNEQFF

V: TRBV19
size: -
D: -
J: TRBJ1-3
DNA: TGTGCCAGTAGTATGCAGGGCCTCTCTGGAAACACCATATATTTT
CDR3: CASSMQGLSGNTIYF

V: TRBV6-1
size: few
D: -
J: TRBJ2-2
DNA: TGTGCCAGCAAAATGACTAGTTCTGCCGGGGAGCTGTTTTTT
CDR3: CASKMTSSAGELFF

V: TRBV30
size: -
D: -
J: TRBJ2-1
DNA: TGTGCCTGGAGACAATACAATGAGCAGTTCTTC
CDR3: CAWRQYNEQFF

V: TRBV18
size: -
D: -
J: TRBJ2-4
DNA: TGTGCCAGCTCATCGGACAGTGGGGGTCAGTACTTC
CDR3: CASSSDSGGQYF

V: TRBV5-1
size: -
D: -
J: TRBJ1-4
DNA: TGCGCCAGCAGCTTGGAGGGGCGCGGGCATGAAAAACTGTTTTTT
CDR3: CASSLEGRGHEKLFF

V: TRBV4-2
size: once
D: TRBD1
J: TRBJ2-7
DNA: TGTGCCAGCAGCCAAGGTGGACAGGGGGGATTATACGAGCAGTACTTC
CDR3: CASSQGGQGGLYEQYF

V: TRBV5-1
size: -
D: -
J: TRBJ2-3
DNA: TGCGCCAGCAGCTCCATGGGGACGCAGTATTTT
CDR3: CASSSMGTQYF

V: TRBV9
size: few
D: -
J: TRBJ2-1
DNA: TGTGCCAGCAGCGTAGCAGGGGAGGGTGAGCAGTTCTTC
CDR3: CASSVAGEGEQFF

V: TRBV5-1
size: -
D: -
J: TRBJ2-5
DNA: TGCGCCAGCTCTAGATCTGACGAGACCCAGTACTTC
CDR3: CASSRSDETQYF

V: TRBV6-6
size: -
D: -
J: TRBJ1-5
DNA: TGTGCCAGCACACCTGGCCCCAATCAGCCCCAGCATTTT
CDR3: CASTPGPNQPQHF

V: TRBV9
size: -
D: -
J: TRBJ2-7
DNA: TGTGCCAGCAGCGCGGGTTCGGGGTACTCCTACGAGCAGTACTTC
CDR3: CASSAGSGYSYEQYF

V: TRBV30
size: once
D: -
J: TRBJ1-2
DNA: TGTGCCTGGAAGCGTCAGGGCTATGGCTACACCTTC
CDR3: CAWKRQGYGYTF

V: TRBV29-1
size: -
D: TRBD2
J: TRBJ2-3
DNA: TGCAGCGTTAACCCCCTAGCGGAGAGCACAGATACGCAGTATTTT
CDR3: CSVNPLAESTDTQYF

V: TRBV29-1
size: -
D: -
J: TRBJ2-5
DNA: TGCAGCGTCAGCAGGGTTGGGCCCCAAGAGACCCAGTACTTC
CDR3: CSVSRVGPQETQYF

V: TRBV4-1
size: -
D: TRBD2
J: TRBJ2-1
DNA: TGCGCCAGCAGCCAAGTCCCTGGACTAGATAGGGGTGAGCAGTTCTTC
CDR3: CASSQVPGLDRGEQFF

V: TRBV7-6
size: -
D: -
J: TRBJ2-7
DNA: TGTGCCAGCAGCTTAGCCCTAAACTACGAGCAGTACTTC
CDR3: CASSLALNYEQYF